This T cell receptor (beta chain) was retrieved from a study of T cells in Graves' hyperthyroidism and ophthalmopathy. The CDR3 regions of TCR beta were amplified from RNA transcripts. An initial round of RT-PCR targeting the TCR CDR3 relied on the HTBI primer set. In TCRdb, the multiplex PCR reads were re-called with MiXCR into one record per CDR3 protein. The top ten hold 7.1% of the sample, which has around 620,000 distinct CDR3 sequences, 14% seen once. In this sample, this clonotype turned up many times. What was sequenced was blood. The sequence was collected from a woman aged 18-29 years with Graves' ophthalmopathy.

DNA for the CDR3: TGTGCCAGCAGCTCCGAAGGGGGGGCGCAAAACAATGAGCAGTTCTTC. This translates into CASSSEGGAQNNEQFF. V and J are TRBV11-3 and TRBJ2-1; possible D gene TRBD2, 7 bases. In germline, CDR1 is SGHNT, CDR2 YENEEA. The V gene lost 4 bases and the J gene lost 5 bases, with 18 bases spanning the gap. This CDR3 has 16 amino acids.